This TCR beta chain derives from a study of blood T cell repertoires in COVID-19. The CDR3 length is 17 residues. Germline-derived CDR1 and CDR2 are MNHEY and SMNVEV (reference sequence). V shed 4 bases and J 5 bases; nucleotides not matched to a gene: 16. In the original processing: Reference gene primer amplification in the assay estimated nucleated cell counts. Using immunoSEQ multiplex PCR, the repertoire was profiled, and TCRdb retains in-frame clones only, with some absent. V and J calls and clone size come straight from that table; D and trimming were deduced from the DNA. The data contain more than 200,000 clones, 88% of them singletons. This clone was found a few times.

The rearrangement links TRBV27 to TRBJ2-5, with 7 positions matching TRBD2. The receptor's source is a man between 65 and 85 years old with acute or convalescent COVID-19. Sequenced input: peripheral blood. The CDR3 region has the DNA TGTGCCAGCAGTTCCACCGGCGGGAGCTTAATAGTGGAGACCCAGTACTTC. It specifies CASSSTGGSLIVETQYF.